This section outlines one T cell receptor beta chain sequence together with its context. The antigen it recognizes is unknown. No per-base quality is available; no much larger clone lies one base away. TCRbeta CDR3 regions were amplified from genomic DNA using the immunoSEQ Assay, a bias-controlled multiplex PCR. The paper's processing steps were these. Within the assay, amplification of reference gene primers was used to estimate how many nucleated cells each sample contained. To quantify the absolute abundance of each unique TCRbeta CDR3 rearrangement, sequence reads were collapsed and filtered. For each sample, productive Simpson clonality was calculated as the square root of Simpson's diversity index across productive rearrangements. TCRdb retrieved this table from immuneACCESS and kept in-frame rearrangements only. Not all clones are present; in checked studies, unresolved V genes account for under half, and no reason is known for the remainder. V, J and clone size are those of that table, while D and trimming were read from the DNA. Present in this sample are tens of thousands of clones, around 90% of which were seen just once. Of the sample, less than 3% falls within the top ten clones.

These data are taken from a study of blood T cell repertoires in COVID-19 (dated by TCRdb to about 2020). About the investigation overall: Collaborator samples came from the United States, Italy and Spain and covered acute and convalescent phases of COVID-19. The repertoires were made available in a free public database intended to serve as a resource for research on the immune response to SARS-CoV-2. The prospective study material was composed of cDNA or gDNA derived from T cells, B-cell-depleted T cells, or PBMCs. A de-identified subject ID, COVID-19 status, age in years and sex were almost always included in the sample metadata. Samples were obtained from the ongoing ImmuneRACE study (first 160 participants) and from some 1,300 subjects provided by 6 global collaborators. Where available, HLA class I and class II types were obtained from metadata supplied by the sample provider rather than from assay-based typing. The dataset comprised deeply sampled blood TCRbeta repertoires from subjects exposed to, actively infected with, or recovered from COVID-19. Paper-wide results and their limitations: How much clinical and demographic metadata was included differed by source and by participant, and the metadata was provided uncurated.

From the germline V gene, CDR1 is SGHAT and CDR2 is FQNNGV. Reading from cysteine to phenylalanine, the CDR3 counts 15 amino acids. The entry retains the CDR3 DNA only, 45 bases that are in frame from base 1. V is reduced by 2 bases and J by 2 bases, leaving a spacing of 12 bases between them. Whole blood was collected in K2EDTA tubes by collaborating institutions according to the institutions' own protocols. Collaborator samples were shipped for TCRbeta analysis as frozen whole blood, isolated PBMCs, or DNA extracted from either sample type. The TCR originated in a middle-aged man with active COVID-19. This chain joins TRBV11-2 to TRBJ2-5; a tentative D call is TRBD1 (5 bases match). The sequencing sample was made of peripheral blood. The sequenced DNA: TGTGCCAGCAGCTTAACATTGACAGAACAAGAGACCCAGTACTTC. Translation gives CASSLTLTEQETQYF.